A selection of T cell receptor beta chains follows, all from one sample in a study of identical twins. TCRdb re-analysed the 5' RACE reads in MiXCR, keeping a single row per CDR3 protein. Here the sample spans 310,000 or so distinct CDR3 sequences, roughly 8.6% being singletons. These same records also appear under a second study, on yellow fever vaccine responses in identical twins.

The specimen was memory (CD45RO+) T cells sorted from blood. The source of these receptors is a woman between 18 and 29 years old in good health. Each CDR3 is given with its conserved first and last residue. The D gene is left open where the match is weak. Clone size is shown for a subset of rows, as once, few, many or a class of expanded clone.

v_call	clone_size	j_call	d_call	cdr3_aa	cdr3_nt
TRBV7-9	NA	TRBJ2-2	NA	CASSRDSANTGELFF	TGTGCCAGCAGCCGGGATTCAGCTAACACCGGGGAGCTGTTTTTT
TRBV28	many	TRBJ2-1	TRBD2	CASSLSGLAGGRGDEQFF	TGTGCCAGCAGTTTATCGGGACTAGCGGGAGGCCGGGGAGATGAGCAGTTCTTC
TRBV5-1	NA	TRBJ1-3	NA	CASSLVGQTISGNTIYF	TGCGCCAGCAGCTTGGTTGGACAGACCATCTCTGGAAACACCATATATTTT
TRBV27	few	TRBJ2-2	NA	CASSLRVAGAASGTGELFF	TGTGCCAGCAGTCTGAGGGTGGCGGGGGCAGCTTCAGGTACCGGGGAGCTGTTTTTT
TRBV7-8	many	TRBJ1-6	NA	CASSLMGPSYNSPLHF	TGTGCCAGCAGCCTGATGGGTCCCTCCTATAATTCACCCCTCCACTTT
TRBV28	many	TRBJ2-3	TRBD2	CASSKTGLAGGPSQYF	TGTGCCAGCAGCAAAACGGGACTAGCGGGAGGGCCCTCGCAGTATTTT
TRBV28	few	TRBJ1-4	NA	CASNFGGHNEKLFF	TGTGCCAGCAATTTCGGGGGCCATAATGAAAAACTGTTTTTT
TRBV9	many	TRBJ2-5	NA	CASSVEQLGETQYF	TGTGCCAGCAGCGTAGAGCAATTGGGGGAGACCCAGTACTTC
TRBV7-6	few	TRBJ2-5	TRBD1	CASSHAGQGETQYF	TGTGCCAGCAGCCATGCGGGACAGGGAGAGACCCAGTACTTC
TRBV20-1	many	TRBJ2-7	NA	CSARDPGASYEQYF	TGCAGTGCTAGAGATCCCGGGGCCTCCTACGAGCAGTACTTC
TRBV6-2/TRBV6-3	NA	TRBJ2-3	NA	CASSYGEGADTQYF	TGTGCCAGCAGTTACGGTGAGGGGGCAGATACGCAGTATTTT
TRBV10-3	many	TRBJ2-1	NA	CAISERGDEQFF	TGTGCCATCAGTGAAAGGGGGGATGAGCAGTTCTTC
TRBV29-1	many	TRBJ2-3	TRBD2	CSVRAGGVTDTQYF	TGCAGCGTTCGAGCGGGAGGGGTTACAGATACGCAGTATTTT
TRBV6-1	few	TRBJ2-3	TRBD2	CASSVIAGGTTDTQYF	TGTGCCAGCAGTGTTATAGCGGGAGGGACCACAGATACGCAGTATTTT
TRBV12-3/TRBV12-4	NA	TRBJ2-7	NA	CASSQTRNEQYF	TGTGCCAGCAGCCAAACTAGGAACGAGCAGTACTTC
TRBV11-2	few	TRBJ2-5	NA	CASSLVNGQGFVTQYF	TGTGCCAGCAGCTTAGTGAATGGTCAGGGTTTTGTGACCCAGTACTTC
TRBV5-1	NA	TRBJ2-6	NA	CASRPMAASSGANVLTF	TGCGCCAGCAGGCCGATGGCCGCGAGCTCTGGGGCCAACGTCCTGACTTTC
TRBV28	many	TRBJ1-5	NA	CASSPVYGYSNQPQHF	TGTGCCAGCAGTCCCGTCTATGGTTATAGCAATCAGCCCCAGCATTTT
TRBV9	NA	TRBJ2-1	NA	CASSPRVASYGNEQFF	TGTGCCAGCAGCCCTCGAGTCGCTTCGTATGGAAATGAGCAGTTCTTC
TRBV27	NA	TRBJ2-1	NA	CASSPTGNSNEQFF	TGTGCCAGCAGTCCGACAGGTAATAGCAATGAGCAGTTCTTC
TRBV6-1	NA	TRBJ1-1	TRBD1	CASSLGQGVEAFF	TGTGCCAGCAGTCTCGGACAGGGGGTTGAAGCTTTCTTT
TRBV20-1	NA	TRBJ1-1	NA	CSARGTAIRPEAFF	TGCAGTGCTAGAGGGACGGCAATCAGACCCGAAGCTTTCTTT
TRBV24-1	NA	TRBJ2-7	TRBD1	CATSDLPPGTGEQYF	TGTGCCACCAGTGATTTGCCGCCCGGGACAGGCGAGCAGTACTTC
TRBV20-1	NA	TRBJ2-1	TRBD2	CSARTTSGANEQFF	TGCAGTGCTAGGACAACTAGCGGGGCGAATGAGCAGTTCTTC
TRBV7-6	NA	TRBJ2-1	NA	CASSFVSQYEQFF	TGTGCCAGCAGCTTTGTTAGCCAATATGAGCAGTTCTTC
TRBV10-3	NA	TRBJ1-6	NA	CGLTGYNSPLHF	TGCGGCCTGACAGGCTATAATTCACCCCTCCACTTT
TRBV29-1	many	TRBJ2-6	TRBD1	CSVPGTGAGANVLTF	TGCAGCGTTCCAGGGACAGGGGCAGGGGCCAACGTCCTGACTTTC
TRBV2	many	TRBJ2-7	NA	CASSEQGTGVSYEQYF	TGTGCCAGCAGTGAACAGGGGACGGGAGTCTCCTACGAGCAGTACTTC
TRBV7-2	NA	TRBJ2-5	NA	CASSPGTVTYQETQYF	TGTGCCAGCAGCCCCGGGACTGTGACCTACCAAGAGACCCAGTACTTC
TRBV5-1	many	TRBJ1-1	NA	CASSNVGQGKDTEAFF	TGCGCCAGCAGCAATGTCGGGCAGGGAAAGGACACTGAAGCTTTCTTT
TRBV18	NA	TRBJ2-5	TRBD2	CASSPRLAGEETQYF	TGTGCCAGCTCACCCCGACTAGCGGGAGAAGAGACCCAGTACTTC
TRBV11-2	NA	TRBJ2-1	NA	CASSFIGAGVYNEQFF	TGTGCCAGCAGCTTTATAGGGGCAGGGGTGTACAATGAGCAGTTCTTC
TRBV7-2	many	TRBJ2-2	TRBD2	CASSLTNPAGAGGGELFF	TGTGCCAGCAGCTTAACGAACCCAGCGGGGGCCGGAGGCGGGGAGCTGTTTTTT
TRBV15	NA	TRBJ2-3	NA	CATSRELSSDTQYF	TGTGCCACCAGCAGAGAGCTCAGTTCAGATACGCAGTATTTT
TRBV6-1	NA	TRBJ1-5	TRBD1	CASSEAGQGFQPQHF	TGTGCCAGCAGTGAAGCGGGACAGGGGTTTCAGCCCCAGCATTTT
TRBV3-1	NA	TRBJ2-1	NA	CASSQLGGYNEQFF	TGTGCCAGCAGCCAATTGGGTGGCTACAATGAGCAGTTCTTC
TRBV3-1	many	TRBJ2-1	NA	CASRRNNEQFF	TGTGCCTCCCGGCGAAACAATGAGCAGTTCTTC
TRBV24-1	many	TRBJ1-2	NA	CATSDLGGYTF	TGTGCCACCAGTGATTTGGGTGGCTACACCTTC
TRBV3-1	many	TRBJ1-4	TRBD1	CASSPGDRGTNEKLFF	TGTGCCAGCAGCCCAGGGGACAGGGGAACTAATGAAAAACTGTTTTTT
TRBV5-5	NA	TRBJ2-1	TRBD1	CASSSYPDRGSYNEQFF	TGTGCCAGCAGCTCATACCCCGACAGGGGTTCCTACAATGAGCAGTTCTTC
TRBV24-1	many	TRBJ1-5	NA	CATSESRSNQPQHF	TGTGCCACCAGTGAGAGCAGAAGCAATCAGCCCCAGCATTTT
TRBV19	NA	TRBJ1-2	TRBD1	CASSLGQGKSGYTF	TGTGCCAGTAGTCTCGGACAGGGAAAAAGTGGCTACACCTTC
TRBV11-2	many	TRBJ2-7	NA	CASSPQQGWLQSSYEQYF	TGTGCCAGCAGCCCCCAACAAGGTTGGCTACAGAGCTCCTACGAGCAGTACTTC
TRBV3-1	NA	TRBJ1-2	NA	CASSPLPGGSGYTF	TGTGCCAGCAGCCCATTACCGGGGGGCTCTGGCTACACCTTC
TRBV28	NA	TRBJ2-2	TRBD2	CASSLAGGRLGELFF	TGTGCCAGCAGTTTAGCGGGGGGCCGTCTCGGGGAGCTGTTTTTT
TRBV4-2	NA	TRBJ2-7	TRBD1	CASSQSRTGADEQYF	TGTGCCAGCAGCCAGAGCCGGACAGGGGCCGACGAGCAGTACTTC
TRBV6-1	NA	TRBJ1-1	TRBD1	CASTLTGKNTEAFF	TGTGCCAGCACCCTGACAGGGAAGAACACTGAAGCTTTCTTT
TRBV29-1	many	TRBJ1-5	NA	CSVEDRQPYSNQPQHF	TGCAGCGTTGAAGATCGGCAGCCTTATAGCAATCAGCCCCAGCATTTT
TRBV5-1	NA	TRBJ1-2	TRBD1	CASSPQTGDYGYTF	TGCGCCAGCAGCCCCCAGACAGGGGACTATGGCTACACCTTC
TRBV2	NA	TRBJ2-1	TRBD2	CASSEWGGEFF	TGTGCCAGCAGTGAATGGGGAGGGGAGTTCTTC
TRBV11-2	few	TRBJ1-2	NA	CASSFSDQNYGYTF	TGTGCCAGCAGCTTCTCAGATCAAAACTATGGCTACACCTTC
TRBV29-1	many	TRBJ2-7	NA	CSAKSRTYEQYF	TGCAGCGCCAAATCGAGAACCTACGAGCAGTACTTC
TRBV7-6	many	TRBJ1-1	NA	CASSSAMNTEAFF	TGTGCCAGCAGCTCCGCAATGAACACTGAAGCTTTCTTT
TRBV5-1	NA	TRBJ2-1	NA	CASSLAGGISYNEQFF	TGCGCCAGCAGCTTGGCGGGGGGCATTTCCTACAATGAGCAGTTCTTC